The TCR beta chain under discussion was sequenced for a study of cytomegalovirus exposure and HLA in healthy donors. Whole-study findings and limits: Some public TCRs appeared in many individuals, while most sequences were rare. In a later analysis, several top co-occurrence clusters appeared linked to parvovirus B19, influenza, CMV and Epstein-Barr virus. High specificity and sensitivity for cytomegalovirus status were reported for the classifier.

Each of the donors was a healthy bone marrow donor. PCR primers comprised 60 Vbeta and 13 Jbeta primers. Assay: immunoSEQ multiplex PCR; the TCRdb copy retains only in-frame clones and omits some. The repertoire holds about 120,000 clones, with roughly 80% as singletons. This CDR3 has 15 amino acids. Germline lookup yields CDR1 SGHDT and CDR2 YYEEEE. Trimming cost V 3 bases and J 4 bases; bases outside gene matches: 8. This clone was counted a few times. Its antigen remains unidentified. The sample taken for sequencing was PBMCs. The TCR was taken from a woman in her forties in good health and CMV-seropositive. This sequence joins TRBV5-6 and TRBJ1-1, with 8 bases fitting TRBD1. This CDR3 is CASSSPRQGTTEAFF. The CDR3 DNA sequence: TGTGCCAGCAGCTCGCCGCGACAGGGGACCACTGAAGCTTTCTTT.